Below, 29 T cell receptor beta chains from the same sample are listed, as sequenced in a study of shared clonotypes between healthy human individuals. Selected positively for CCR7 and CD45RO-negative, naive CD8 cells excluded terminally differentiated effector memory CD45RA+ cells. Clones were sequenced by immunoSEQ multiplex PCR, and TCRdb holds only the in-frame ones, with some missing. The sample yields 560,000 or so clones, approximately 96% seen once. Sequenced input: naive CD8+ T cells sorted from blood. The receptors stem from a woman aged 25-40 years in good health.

In DNA form, the CDR3 reads TGTGCCAGCAGCCAAGATGGGACAGGGCACACTGAAGCTTTCTTT. Its translation is CASSQDGTGHTEAFF. J is TRBJ1-1 and V is TRBV4-2, with 9 bases that match TRBD1. The CDR3 contains 15 residues. Germline trimming cut 0 bases from V and 3 bases from J; bases unmatched to any gene: 2. Germline V gene sequence: CDR1 LGHNA, CDR2 YNFKEQ.

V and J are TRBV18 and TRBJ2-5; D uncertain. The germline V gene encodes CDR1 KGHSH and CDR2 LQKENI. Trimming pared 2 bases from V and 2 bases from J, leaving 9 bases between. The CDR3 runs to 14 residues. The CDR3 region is CASSPTERQETQYF. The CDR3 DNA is TGTGCCAGCTCACCAACGGAGAGGCAAGAGACCCAGTACTTC.

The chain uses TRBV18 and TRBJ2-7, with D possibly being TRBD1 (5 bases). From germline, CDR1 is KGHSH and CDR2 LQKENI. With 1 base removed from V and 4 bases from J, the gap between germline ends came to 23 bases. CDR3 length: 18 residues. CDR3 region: CASSPRPKARDMLYEQYF. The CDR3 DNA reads TGTGCCAGCTCACCACGACCTAAAGCCAGGGATATGCTTTACGAGCAGTACTTC.

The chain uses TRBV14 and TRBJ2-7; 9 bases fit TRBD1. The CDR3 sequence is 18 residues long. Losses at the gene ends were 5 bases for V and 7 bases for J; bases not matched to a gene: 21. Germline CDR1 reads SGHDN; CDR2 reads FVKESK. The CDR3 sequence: CASSAQGAGPGSTREQYF. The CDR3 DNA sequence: TGTGCCAGCAGCGCACAGGGGGCCGGGCCTGGGTCTACTCGGGAGCAGTACTTC.

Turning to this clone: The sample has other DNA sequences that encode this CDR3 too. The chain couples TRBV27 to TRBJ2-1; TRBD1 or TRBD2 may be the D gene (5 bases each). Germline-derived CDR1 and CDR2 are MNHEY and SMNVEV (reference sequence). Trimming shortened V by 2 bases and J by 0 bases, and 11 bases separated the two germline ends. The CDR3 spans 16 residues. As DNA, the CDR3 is TGTGCCAGCAGTTTACTGTCAGGGAGCTCCTACAATGAGCAGTTCTTC. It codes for CASSLLSGSSYNEQFF.

The CDR3 nucleotides are TGTGCCAGCAGTTTAGGAGCGGGAGCGTCCTACAATGAGCAGTTCTTC. It encodes CASSLGAGASYNEQFF. This chain uses TRBV28 with TRBJ2-1, with 8 bases identical to TRBD2. CDR1 MDHEN and CDR2 SYDVKM come from the germline V gene. The CDR3 covers 16 residues. Trimming cost V 2 bases and J 1 base; bases outside gene matches: 4.

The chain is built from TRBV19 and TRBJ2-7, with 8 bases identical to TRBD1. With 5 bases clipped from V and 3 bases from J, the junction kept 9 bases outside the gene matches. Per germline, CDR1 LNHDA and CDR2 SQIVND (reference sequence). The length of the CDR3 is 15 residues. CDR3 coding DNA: TGTGCCAGTAGTGTATCTTCGGGACAGGTCTACGAGCAGTACTTC. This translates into CASSVSSGQVYEQYF.

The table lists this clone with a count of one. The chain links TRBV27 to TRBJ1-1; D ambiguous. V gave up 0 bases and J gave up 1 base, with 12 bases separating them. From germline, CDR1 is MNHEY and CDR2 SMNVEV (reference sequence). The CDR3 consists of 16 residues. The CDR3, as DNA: TGTGCCAGCAGTTTATCGAACGAGGGTTGGAACACTGAAGCTTTCTTT. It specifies CASSLSNEGWNTEAFF.

CDR3 region: CASSVGSRPRSYNEQFF. The CDR3 DNA reads TGTGCCAGCAGCGTAGGCTCTCGACCTCGCTCCTACAATGAGCAGTTCTTC. The rearrangement links TRBV9 to TRBJ2-1; no firm D call. This CDR3 region has 17 residues. V was clipped by 0 bases and J by 0 bases, with 13 bases between them. Germline V CDR1 and CDR2: SGDLS, YYNGEE.

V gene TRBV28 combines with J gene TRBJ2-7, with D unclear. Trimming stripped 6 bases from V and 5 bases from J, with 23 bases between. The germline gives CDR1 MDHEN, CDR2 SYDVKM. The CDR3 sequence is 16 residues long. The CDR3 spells CASRATPPPQWDEQYF. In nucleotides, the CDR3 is TGTGCCAGCAGAGCAACCCCCCCGCCACAGTGGGACGAGCAGTACTTC.

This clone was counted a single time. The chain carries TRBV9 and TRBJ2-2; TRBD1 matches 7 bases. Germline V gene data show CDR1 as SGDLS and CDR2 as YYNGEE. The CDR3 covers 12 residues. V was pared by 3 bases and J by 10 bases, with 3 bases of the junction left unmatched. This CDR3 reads CASSGQGMELFF. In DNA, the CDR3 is TGTGCCAGCAGCGGACAGGGAATGGAGCTGTTTTTT.

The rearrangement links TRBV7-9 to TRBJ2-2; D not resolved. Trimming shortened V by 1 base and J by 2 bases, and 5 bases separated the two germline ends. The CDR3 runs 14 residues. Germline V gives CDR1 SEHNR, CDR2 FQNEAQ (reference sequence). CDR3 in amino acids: CASSLDLNTGELFF. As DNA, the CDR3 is TGTGCCAGCAGCTTAGACCTTAACACCGGGGAGCTGTTTTTT.

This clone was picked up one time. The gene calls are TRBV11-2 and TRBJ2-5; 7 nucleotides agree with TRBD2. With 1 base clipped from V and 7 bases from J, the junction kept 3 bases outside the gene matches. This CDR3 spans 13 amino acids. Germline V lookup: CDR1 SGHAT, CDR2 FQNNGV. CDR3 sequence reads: CASSLVGEGTQYF. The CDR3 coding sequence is TGTGCCAGCAGCTTAGTTGGGGAGGGGACCCAGTACTTC.

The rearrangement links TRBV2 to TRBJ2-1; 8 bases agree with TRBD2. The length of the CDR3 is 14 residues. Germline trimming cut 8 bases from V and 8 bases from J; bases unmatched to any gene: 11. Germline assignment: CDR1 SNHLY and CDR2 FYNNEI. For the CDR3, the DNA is TGTGCCAGCGAAGGAACGGGAGGGCCGTATGAGCAGTTCTTC. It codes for CASEGTGGPYEQFF.

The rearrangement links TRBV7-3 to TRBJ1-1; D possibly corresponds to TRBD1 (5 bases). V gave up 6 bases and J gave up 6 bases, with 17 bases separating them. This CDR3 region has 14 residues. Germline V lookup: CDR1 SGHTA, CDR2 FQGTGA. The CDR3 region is CASSTIGGGAEAFF. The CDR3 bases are TGTGCCAGCAGTACGATTGGGGGAGGCGCTGAAGCTTTCTTT.

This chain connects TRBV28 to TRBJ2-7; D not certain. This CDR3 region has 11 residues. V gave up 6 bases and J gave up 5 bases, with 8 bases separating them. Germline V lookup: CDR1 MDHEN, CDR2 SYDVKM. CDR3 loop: CASSYNDEQYF. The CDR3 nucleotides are TGTGCCAGCAGCTATAACGACGAGCAGTACTTC.

In nucleotides, the CDR3 is TGTGCCAGCGGTGACAGGATAAGGGCTTTCTTT. Translated: CASGDRIRAFF. This chain uses TRBV6-6 with TRBJ1-1; D perhaps matches TRBD1 (6 bases). Per the germline V gene, CDR1 is MNHNY and CDR2 is SVGAGI (reference sequence). This CDR3 region has 11 residues. Trimming took off 8 bases at V and 11 bases at J, with 15 bases between the two ends.

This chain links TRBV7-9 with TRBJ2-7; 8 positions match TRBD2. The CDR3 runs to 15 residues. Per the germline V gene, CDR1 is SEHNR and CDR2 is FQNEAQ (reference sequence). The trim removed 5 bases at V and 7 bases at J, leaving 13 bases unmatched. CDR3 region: CASSPKGAGALEQYF. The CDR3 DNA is TGTGCCAGCAGCCCCAAGGGAGCGGGAGCCTTGGAGCAGTACTTC. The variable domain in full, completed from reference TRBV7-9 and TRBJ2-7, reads DTGVSQNPRHKITKRGQNVTFRCDPISEHNRLYWYRQTLGQGPEFLTYFQNEAQLEKSRLLSDRFSAERPKGSFSTLEIQRTEQGDSAMYLCASSPKGAGALEQYFGPGTRLTVT.

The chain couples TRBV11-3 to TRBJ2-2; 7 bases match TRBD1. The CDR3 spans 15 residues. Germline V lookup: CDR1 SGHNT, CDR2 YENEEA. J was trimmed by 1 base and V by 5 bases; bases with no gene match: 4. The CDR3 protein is CASSPYRGNTGELFF. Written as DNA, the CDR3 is TGTGCCAGCAGCCCTTACAGGGGGAACACCGGGGAGCTGTTTTTT.

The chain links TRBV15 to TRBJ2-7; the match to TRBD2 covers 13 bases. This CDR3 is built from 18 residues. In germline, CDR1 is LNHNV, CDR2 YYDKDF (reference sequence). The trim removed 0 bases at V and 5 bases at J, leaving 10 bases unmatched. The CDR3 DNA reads TGTGCCACCAGCAGAGAACTAGCGGGAGGGCCGACCAACGACGAGCAGTACTTC. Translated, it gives CATSRELAGGPTNDEQYF.

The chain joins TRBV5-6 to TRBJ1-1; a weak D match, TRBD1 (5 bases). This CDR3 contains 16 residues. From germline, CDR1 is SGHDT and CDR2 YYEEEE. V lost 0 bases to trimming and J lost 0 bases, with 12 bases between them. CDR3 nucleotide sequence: TGTGCCAGCAGCTTGGATGAGGGGCTCATGAACACTGAAGCTTTCTTT. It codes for CASSLDEGLMNTEAFF.

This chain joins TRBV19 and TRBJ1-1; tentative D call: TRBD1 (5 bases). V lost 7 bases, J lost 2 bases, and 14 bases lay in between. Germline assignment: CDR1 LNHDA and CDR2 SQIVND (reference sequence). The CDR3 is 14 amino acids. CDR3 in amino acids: CASTPGTGNTEAFF. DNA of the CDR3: TGTGCCAGTACCCCCGGTACAGGAAACACTGAAGCTTTCTTT.

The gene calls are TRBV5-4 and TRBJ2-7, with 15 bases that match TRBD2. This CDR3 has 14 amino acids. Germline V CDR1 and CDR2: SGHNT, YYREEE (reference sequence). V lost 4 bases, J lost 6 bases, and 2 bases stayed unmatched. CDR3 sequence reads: CASSTGLAGGEQYF. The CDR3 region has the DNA TGTGCCAGCAGCACGGGACTAGCGGGAGGCGAGCAGTACTTC.

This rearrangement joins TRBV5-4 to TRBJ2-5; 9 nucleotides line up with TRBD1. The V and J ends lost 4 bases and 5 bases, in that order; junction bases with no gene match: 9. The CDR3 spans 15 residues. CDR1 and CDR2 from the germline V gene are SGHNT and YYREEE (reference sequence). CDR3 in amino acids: CASSPGQGFTETQYF. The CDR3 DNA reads TGTGCCAGCAGCCCCGGACAGGGGTTTACGGAGACCCAGTACTTC.

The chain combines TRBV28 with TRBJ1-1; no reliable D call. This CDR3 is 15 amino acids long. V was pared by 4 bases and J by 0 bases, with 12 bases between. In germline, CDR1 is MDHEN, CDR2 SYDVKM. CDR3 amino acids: CASSSPTEMNTEAFF. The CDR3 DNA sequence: TGTGCCAGCAGTTCCCCAACAGAAATGAACACTGAAGCTTTCTTT.

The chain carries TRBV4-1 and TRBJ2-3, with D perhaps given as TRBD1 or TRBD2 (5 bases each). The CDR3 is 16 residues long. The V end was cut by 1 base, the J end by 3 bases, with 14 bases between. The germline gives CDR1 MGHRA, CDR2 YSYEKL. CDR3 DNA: TGCGCCAGCAGCCAAGGTGGGGGAGCGTGGACAGATACGCAGTATTTT. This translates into CASSQGGGAWTDTQYF.

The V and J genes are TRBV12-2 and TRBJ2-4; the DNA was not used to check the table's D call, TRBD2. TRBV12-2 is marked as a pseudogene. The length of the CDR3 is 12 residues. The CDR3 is CASSARSGIQYF. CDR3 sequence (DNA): TGTGCCAGCAGCGCACGGTCGGGCATTCAGTACTTC.

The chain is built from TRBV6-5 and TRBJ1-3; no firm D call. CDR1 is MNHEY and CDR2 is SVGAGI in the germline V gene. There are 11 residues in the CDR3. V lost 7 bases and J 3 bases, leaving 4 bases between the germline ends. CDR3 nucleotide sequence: TGTGCCAGCATCCTTGGAAACACCATATATTTT. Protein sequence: CASILGNTIYF.

CDR3 DNA sequence: TGCGCCAGCAGCCAAGGGCAGGGGATACCCTACGAGCAGTACTTC. This codes for CASSQGQGIPYEQYF. V gene TRBV4-1 combines with J gene TRBJ2-7, with D possibly TRBD1 on 6 matching bases. The CDR3 totals 15 residues. CDR1 and CDR2 (germline): MGHRA, YSYEKL. V shed 1 base and J shed 2 bases, with 12 bases lying between them.